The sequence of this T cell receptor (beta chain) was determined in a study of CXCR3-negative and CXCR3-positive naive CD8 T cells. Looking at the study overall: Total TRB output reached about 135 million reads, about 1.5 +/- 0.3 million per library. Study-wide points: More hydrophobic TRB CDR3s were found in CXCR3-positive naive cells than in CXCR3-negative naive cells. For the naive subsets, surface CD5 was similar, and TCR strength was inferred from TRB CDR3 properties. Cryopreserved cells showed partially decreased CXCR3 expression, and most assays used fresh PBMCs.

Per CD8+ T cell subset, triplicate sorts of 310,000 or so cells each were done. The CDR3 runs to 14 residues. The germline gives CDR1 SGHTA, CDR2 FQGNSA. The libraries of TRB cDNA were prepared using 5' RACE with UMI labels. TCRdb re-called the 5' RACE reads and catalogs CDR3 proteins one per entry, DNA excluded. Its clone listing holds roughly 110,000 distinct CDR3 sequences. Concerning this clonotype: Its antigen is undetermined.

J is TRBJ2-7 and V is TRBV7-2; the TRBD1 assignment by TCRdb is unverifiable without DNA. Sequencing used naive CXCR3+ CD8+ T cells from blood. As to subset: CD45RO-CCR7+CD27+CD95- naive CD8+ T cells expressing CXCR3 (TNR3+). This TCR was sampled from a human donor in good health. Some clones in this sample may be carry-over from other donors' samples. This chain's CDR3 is CASSLAGANNEQYF.